Sequencing of this T cell receptor (beta chain) was carried out in a study of OX40 agonist ivuxolimab in advanced cancers. Repertoires were generated with immunoSEQ multiplex PCR, while TCRdb's copy carries only in-frame clones and drops some. The profile covers around 80,000 clones, with 85% to 90% appearing a single time and just under 1% taken by the ten largest. There are 15 residues in the CDR3. Unmatched junction bases numbered 5, after V lost 3 bases and J lost 7 bases. CDR1 SEHNR and CDR2 FQNEAQ come from the germline V gene (reference sequence). J is TRBJ1-6 and V is TRBV7-9; 8 bases align to TRBD1. This specimen consisted of CD4+ or CD8+ T cells sorted from blood, obtained in a trial of the OX40 agonist ivuxolimab. The sequence derives from an adult with an advanced solid tumor such as melanoma, head and neck, liver or kidney cancer. CDR3 sequence: CASSFGQGGNSPLHF. DNA of the CDR3: TGTGCCAGCAGCTTCGGACAGGGCGGCAATTCACCCCTCCACTTT.